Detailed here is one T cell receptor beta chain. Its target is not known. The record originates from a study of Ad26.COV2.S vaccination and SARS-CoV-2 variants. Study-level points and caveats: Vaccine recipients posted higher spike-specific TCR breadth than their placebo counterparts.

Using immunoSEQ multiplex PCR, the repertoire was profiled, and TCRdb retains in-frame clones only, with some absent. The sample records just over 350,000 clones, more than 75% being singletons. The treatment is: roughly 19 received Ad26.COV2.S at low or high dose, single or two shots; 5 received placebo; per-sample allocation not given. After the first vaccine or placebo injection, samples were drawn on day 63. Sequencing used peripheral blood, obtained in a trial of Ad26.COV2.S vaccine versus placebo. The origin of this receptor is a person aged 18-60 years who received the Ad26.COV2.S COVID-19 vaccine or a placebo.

The CDR3 DNA sequence: TGTGCCACCAGCAGAGATGGGTGGACCACCACCGGGGAGCTGTTTTTT. Amino acid sequence: CATSRDGWTTTGELFF. The rearrangement links TRBV15 to TRBJ2-2; D gene unclear. This CDR3 has 16 amino acids. Trimming took off 0 bases at V and 4 bases at J, with 12 bases between the two ends. Germline-derived CDR1 and CDR2 are LNHNV and YYDKDF (reference sequence). Full variable domain (rest looked up from reference TRBV15 and TRBJ2-2): DAMVIQNPRYQVTQFGKPVTLSCSQTLNHNVMYWYQQKSSQAPKLLFHYYDKDFNNEADTPDNFQSRRPNTSFCFLDIRSPGLGDTAMYLCATSRDGWTTTGELFFGEGSRLTVL.